The 4 T cell receptor beta chains reported below all come from one sample, sequenced in a study of T cells in Graves' hyperthyroidism and ophthalmopathy. Amplified regions were TCR beta CDR3 sequences from RNA transcripts. The study used the HTBI primer set for a first-round RT-PCR of the TCR CDR3. TCRdb used MiXCR to reprocess the multiplex PCR reads, holding one entry per CDR3 protein. The sample lists about 380,000 distinct CDR3 sequences, roughly 18% occurring once. Sequencing was carried out using blood. Receptors were obtained from a man in his late teens or twenties with Graves' ophthalmopathy.

V and J are TRBV5-1 and TRBJ2-7; TRBD1 aligns across 9 bases. Germline CDR1 reads SGHRS; CDR2 reads YFSETQ. The CDR3 totals 18 residues. V shed 4 bases and J 6 bases; nucleotides not matched to a gene: 20. As DNA, the CDR3 is TGCGCCAGCAGCCTCTCTGGACAGGGGTCGGGGGGCGTCCGCGAGCAGTACTTC. Residues: CASSLSGQGSGGVREQYF.

This clonotype was observed a handful of times. This clone may be a read error of a much larger clone one base away. The gene calls are TRBV2 and TRBJ1-5; no clear D. The CDR3 has 15 residues. The germline V gene has CDR1 SNHLY and CDR2 FYNNEI. The CDR3: CVSSSLQGGYQPQHF. The DNA for the CDR3 is TGTGTCAGCAGTTCCTTGCAAGGAGGGTATCAGCCCCAGCATTTT. The whole variable domain, filled in from reference TRBV2 and TRBJ1-5, reads EPEVTQTPSHQVTQMGQEVILRCVPISNHLYFYWYRQILGQKVEFLVSFYNNEISEKSEIFDDQFSVERPDGSNFTLKIRSTKLEDSAMYFCVSSSLQGGYQPQHFGDGTRLSIL.

On this clonotype itself: A read error may be the cause here, since a much bigger clone is one base away. The chain employs TRBV7-9 and TRBJ2-2, with D tentatively TRBD1 or TRBD2 (5 bases each). The CDR3 is made up of 17 amino acids. The V gene's germline CDR1 is SEHNR and CDR2 FQNEAQ (reference sequence). The CDR3 nucleotides read TGTGCCAACAGCTTATCCCGGGACGGTGGGAACACCGGGGAGCTGTTTTTT. Residues: CANSLSRDGGNTGELFF.

This clonotype appeared many times. The chain joins TRBV7-2 to TRBJ1-1; 7 bases line up with TRBD1. Unmatched junction bases numbered 10, after V lost 5 bases and J lost 7 bases. Per germline, CDR1 SGHTA and CDR2 FQGNSA. The CDR3 loop spans 14 amino acids. CDR3: CASSPGQAPVEAFF. CDR3 bases: TGTGCCAGCAGCCCCGGACAGGCGCCCGTTGAAGCTTTCTTT. Full variable domain (rest looked up from reference TRBV7-2 and TRBJ1-1): GAGVSQSPSNKVTEKGKDVELRCDPISGHTALYWYRQSLGQGLEFLIYFQGNSAPDKSGLPSDRFSAERTGGSVSTLTIQRTQQEDSAVYLCASSPGQAPVEAFFGQGTRLTVV.